These 5 T cell receptor beta chains originate from one sample sequenced in a study of blood T cells in healthy people across ages. Combining a sample-barcoded 5' primer with a J-beta primer mix, a second PCR ran for roughly 6 to 12 cycles. Each CDR3 protein is one row after TCRdb ran MiXCR on the 5' RACE reads. This table holds about 1.4 million distinct CDR3 sequences, roughly 64% found once. The sample consisted of blood. The receptors were gathered from a man aged 18 to 29 in good health.

The chain employs TRBV14 and TRBJ2-7; D remains unclear. Trimming took off 3 bases at V and 4 bases at J, with 7 bases between the two ends. Per the germline V gene, CDR1 is SGHDN and CDR2 is FVKESK. This CDR3 contains 12 residues. CDR3 nucleotides: TGTGCCAGCAGCCAGGCGAAATACGAGCAGTACTTC. Translating gives CASSQAKYEQYF.

The rearrangement links TRBV6-2 or TRBV6-3 to TRBJ2-1; no clear D. The CDR3 is made up of 17 amino acids. Germline values: CDR1 MNHEY, CDR2 SVGEGT. The germline V and J ends were trimmed by 7 bases and 2 bases, with 21 bases remaining between them. CDR3 loop: CASTIEASSTAYNEQFF. The CDR3 nucleotides are TGTGCCAGCACCATTGAGGCCAGTAGCACGGCCTACAATGAGCAGTTCTTC.

V is TRBV27 and J is TRBJ2-4; the D gene is possibly TRBD2 (5 bases). The better agreement between TRBJ2-7 and the DNA end casts doubt on the J call. CDR3 length equals 14 residues. The V gene's germline CDR1 is MNHEY and CDR2 SMNVEV (reference sequence). The CDR3 DNA sequence: TGTGCCAGCAGTTTATCTAGCGCTCTATACGAGCAGTACTTC. It codes for CASSLSSALYEQYF.

This chain joins TRBV18 and TRBJ2-5; D is perhaps TRBD2 (5 bases). V was clipped by 0 bases and J by 2 bases, with 10 bases between them. The germline CDR1 and CDR2 sequences are KGHSH and LQKENI. The CDR3 spans 15 residues. The CDR3 loop is CASSPPRVGQETQYF. In DNA form, the CDR3 reads TGTGCCAGCTCACCACCGAGGGTGGGGCAAGAGACCCAGTACTTC.

The chain joins TRBV10-3 to TRBJ2-5; possibly TRBD2 for D (5 bases). The germline V and J ends were trimmed by 6 bases and 11 bases, with 19 bases remaining between them. CDR1 is ENHRY, CDR2 SYGVKD, per germline. The CDR3 spans 13 residues. The CDR3 coding sequence is TGTGCCATCAGAACCGTCACGGAGGTTGGGCAGTACTTC. It yields the protein CAIRTVTEVGQYF.